Reported below is one TCR beta chain. Authors' methods: Counts of nucleated cells, estimated from reference gene primer amplification, were obtained. Profiling relied on immunoSEQ multiplex PCR, and the TCRdb table lists in-frame clones only, not all of them. From that table come the V and J calls and clone size; the DNA was used to work out D and trimming. The profile shows 180,000 or so clones, roughly 85% of them singletons. This entry belongs to a study of blood T cell repertoires in COVID-19. Study overall: Researchers got acute and convalescent COVID-19 samples from the United States, Italy and Spain. In each case, the material was cDNA or gDNA derived from T cells, B-cell-depleted T cells, or PBMCs.

In germline, CDR1 is MDHEN, CDR2 SYDVKM. This CDR3 has 13 residues. V lost 5 bases and J 8 bases, leaving 12 bases between the germline ends. This sequence joins TRBV28 and TRBJ1-4; no reliable D call. The sequence was obtained from a man aged 60 to 75 with acute or convalescent COVID-19. Sequenced sample: peripheral blood. The DNA for the CDR3 is TGTGCCAGCAGTGGGAGGCAACGGGAAAAACTGTTTTTT. It translates to CASSGRQREKLFF.